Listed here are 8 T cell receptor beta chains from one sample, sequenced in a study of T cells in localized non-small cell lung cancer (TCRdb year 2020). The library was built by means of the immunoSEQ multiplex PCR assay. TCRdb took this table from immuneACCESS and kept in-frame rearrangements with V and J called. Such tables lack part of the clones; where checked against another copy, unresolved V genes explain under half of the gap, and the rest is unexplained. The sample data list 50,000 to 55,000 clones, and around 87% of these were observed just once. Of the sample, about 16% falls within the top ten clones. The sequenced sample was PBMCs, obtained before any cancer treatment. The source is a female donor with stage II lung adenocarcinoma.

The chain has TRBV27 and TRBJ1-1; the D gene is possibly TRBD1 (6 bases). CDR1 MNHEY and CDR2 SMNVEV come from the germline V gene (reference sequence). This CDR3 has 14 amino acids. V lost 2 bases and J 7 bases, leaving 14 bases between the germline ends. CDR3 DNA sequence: TGTGCCAGCAGTTTACTTAGCCGGGGGCATGAAGCTTTCTTT. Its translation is CASSLLSRGHEAFF.

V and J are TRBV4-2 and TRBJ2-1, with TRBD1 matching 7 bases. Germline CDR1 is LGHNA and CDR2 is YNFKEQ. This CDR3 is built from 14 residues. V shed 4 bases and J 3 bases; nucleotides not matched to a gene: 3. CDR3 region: CASSPRDSYNEQFF. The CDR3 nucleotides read TGTGCCAGCAGCCCCCGGGACAGCTACAATGAGCAGTTCTTC.

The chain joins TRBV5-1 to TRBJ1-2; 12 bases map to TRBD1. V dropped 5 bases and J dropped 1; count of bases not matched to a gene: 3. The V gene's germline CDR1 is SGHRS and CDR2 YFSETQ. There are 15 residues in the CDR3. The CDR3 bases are TGCGCCAGCAGGGGGACAGGGGGCAATAACTATGGCTACACCTTC. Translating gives CASRGTGGNNYGYTF.

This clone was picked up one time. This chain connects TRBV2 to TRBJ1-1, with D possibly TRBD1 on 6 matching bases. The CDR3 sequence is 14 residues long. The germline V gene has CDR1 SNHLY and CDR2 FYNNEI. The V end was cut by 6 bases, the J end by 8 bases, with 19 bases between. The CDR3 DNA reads TGTGCCAGCAGGGTCTGGGAGGGGGATCGAGAAGCTTTCTTT. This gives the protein CASRVWEGDREAFF.

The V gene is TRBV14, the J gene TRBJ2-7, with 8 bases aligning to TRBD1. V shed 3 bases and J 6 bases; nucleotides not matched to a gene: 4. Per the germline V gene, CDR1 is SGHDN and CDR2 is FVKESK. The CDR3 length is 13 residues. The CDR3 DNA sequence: TGTGCCAGCAGCCATGGACAGGGTTTCGAGCAGTACTTC. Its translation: CASSHGQGFEQYF.

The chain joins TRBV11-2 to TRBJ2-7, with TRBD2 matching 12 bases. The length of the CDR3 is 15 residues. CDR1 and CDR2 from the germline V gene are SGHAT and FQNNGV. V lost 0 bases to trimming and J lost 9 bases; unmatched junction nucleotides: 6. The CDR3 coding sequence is TGTGCCAGCAGCTTAGAAACTAGCGGGGGGCTGGGGCAGTACTTC. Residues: CASSLETSGGLGQYF.

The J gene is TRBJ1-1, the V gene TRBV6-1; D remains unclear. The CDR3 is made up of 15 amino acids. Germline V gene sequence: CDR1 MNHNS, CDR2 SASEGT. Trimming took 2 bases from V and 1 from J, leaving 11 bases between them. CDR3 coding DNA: TGTGCCAGCAGTGAACCGGAGGGCGGGAACACTGAAGCTTTCTTT. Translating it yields CASSEPEGGNTEAFF.

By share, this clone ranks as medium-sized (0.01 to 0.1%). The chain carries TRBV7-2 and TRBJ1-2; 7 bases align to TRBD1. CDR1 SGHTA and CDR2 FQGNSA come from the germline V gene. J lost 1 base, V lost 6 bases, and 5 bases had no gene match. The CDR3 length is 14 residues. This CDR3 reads CASRKGQSNYGYTF. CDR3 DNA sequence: TGTGCCAGCAGGAAGGGACAGAGTAACTATGGCTACACCTTC.